Sequencing of this TCR beta chain was carried out in a study of cytomegalovirus exposure and HLA in healthy donors. This clone occurred a few times. Both 60 Vbeta primers and 13 Jbeta primers went into the PCR. Measured with immunoSEQ multiplex PCR; TCRdb has only the in-frame clones, and not every one. The sample contains some 94,000 clones, 60% to 80% of which appear only once. The V and J ends lost 4 bases and 3 bases, in that order; junction bases with no gene match: 4. There are 13 residues in the CDR3. Germline V CDR1 and CDR2: SGHRS, YFSETQ. The clonotype comes from a man in his forties or fifties in good health and CMV-seronegative. Sequencing input: PBMCs. The chain has TRBV5-1 and TRBJ2-7; 7 bases map to TRBD2. The CDR3 spells CASSITGGYEQYF. The CDR3 region has the DNA TGCGCCAGCAGCATAACGGGGGGCTACGAGCAGTACTTC.